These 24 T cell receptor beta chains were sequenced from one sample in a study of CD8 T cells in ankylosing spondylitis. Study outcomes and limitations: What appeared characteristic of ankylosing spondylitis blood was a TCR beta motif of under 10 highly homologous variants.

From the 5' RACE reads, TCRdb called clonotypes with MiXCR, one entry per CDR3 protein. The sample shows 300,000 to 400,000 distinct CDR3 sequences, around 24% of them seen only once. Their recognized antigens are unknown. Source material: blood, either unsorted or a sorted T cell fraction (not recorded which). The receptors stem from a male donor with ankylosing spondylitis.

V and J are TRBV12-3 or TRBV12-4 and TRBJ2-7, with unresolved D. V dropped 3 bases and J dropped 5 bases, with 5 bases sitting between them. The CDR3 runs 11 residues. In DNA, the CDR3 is TGTGCCAGCAGTTTGACCGACGAGCAGTACTTC. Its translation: CASSLTDEQYF.

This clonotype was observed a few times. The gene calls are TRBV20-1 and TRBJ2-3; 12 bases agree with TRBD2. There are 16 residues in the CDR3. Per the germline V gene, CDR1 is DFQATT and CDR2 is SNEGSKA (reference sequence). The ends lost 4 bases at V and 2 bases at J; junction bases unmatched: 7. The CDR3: CSATQLAGGFTDTQYF. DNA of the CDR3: TGCAGTGCTACTCAACTAGCGGGAGGATTCACAGATACGCAGTATTTT.

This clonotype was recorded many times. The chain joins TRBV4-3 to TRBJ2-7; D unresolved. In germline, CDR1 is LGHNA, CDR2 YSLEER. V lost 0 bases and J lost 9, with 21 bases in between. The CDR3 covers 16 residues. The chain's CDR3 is CASSQETGQWATGQYF. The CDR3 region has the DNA TGCGCCAGCAGCCAAGAAACGGGTCAATGGGCGACGGGGCAGTACTTC.

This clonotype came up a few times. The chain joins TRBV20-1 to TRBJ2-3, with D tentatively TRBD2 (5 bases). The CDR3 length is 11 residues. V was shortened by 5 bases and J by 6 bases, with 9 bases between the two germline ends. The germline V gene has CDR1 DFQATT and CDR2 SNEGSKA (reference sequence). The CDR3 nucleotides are TGCAGTGCTCCGCCGGGGGATACGCAGTATTTT. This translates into CSAPPGDTQYF.

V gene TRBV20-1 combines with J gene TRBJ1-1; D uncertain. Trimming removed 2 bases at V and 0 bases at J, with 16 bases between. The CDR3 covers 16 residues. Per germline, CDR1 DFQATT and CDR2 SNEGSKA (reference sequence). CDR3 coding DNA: TGCAGTGCTAGAAATCCCCGGGAGAGTTTGAACACTGAAGCTTTCTTT. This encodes CSARNPRESLNTEAFF.

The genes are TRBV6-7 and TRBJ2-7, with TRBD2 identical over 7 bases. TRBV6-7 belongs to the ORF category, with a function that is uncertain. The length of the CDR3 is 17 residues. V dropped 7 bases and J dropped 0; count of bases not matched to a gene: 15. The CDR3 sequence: CASNKTRGERSSYEQYF. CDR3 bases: TGTGCCAGCAATAAAACTCGGGGGGAGAGAAGCTCCTACGAGCAGTACTTC.

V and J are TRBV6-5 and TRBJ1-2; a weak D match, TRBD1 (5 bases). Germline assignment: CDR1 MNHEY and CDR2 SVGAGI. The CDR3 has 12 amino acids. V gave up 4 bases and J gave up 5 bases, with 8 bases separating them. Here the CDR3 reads CASSSGTYGYTF. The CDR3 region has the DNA TGTGCCAGCAGTTCCGGGACGTATGGCTACACCTTC.

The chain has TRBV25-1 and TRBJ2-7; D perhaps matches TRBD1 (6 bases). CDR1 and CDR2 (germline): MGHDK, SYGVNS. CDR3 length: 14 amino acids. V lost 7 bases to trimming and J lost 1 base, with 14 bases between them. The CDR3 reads CASTPGAVSYEQYF. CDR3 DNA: TGTGCCAGCACCCCAGGGGCCGTTTCCTACGAGCAGTACTTC.

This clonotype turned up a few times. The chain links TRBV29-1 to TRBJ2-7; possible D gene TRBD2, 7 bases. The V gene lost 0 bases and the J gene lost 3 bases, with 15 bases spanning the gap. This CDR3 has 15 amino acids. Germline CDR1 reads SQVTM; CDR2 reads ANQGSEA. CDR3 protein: CSVEDRAGAFYEQYF. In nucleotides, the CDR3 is TGCAGCGTTGAAGATCGGGCGGGGGCATTCTACGAGCAGTACTTC.

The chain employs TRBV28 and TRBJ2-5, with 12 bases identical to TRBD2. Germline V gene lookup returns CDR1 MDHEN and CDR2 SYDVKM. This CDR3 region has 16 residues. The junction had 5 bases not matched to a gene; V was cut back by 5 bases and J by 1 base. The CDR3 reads CASSASLAGGQETQYF. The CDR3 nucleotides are TGTGCCAGCAGTGCCTCACTAGCGGGGGGCCAAGAGACCCAGTACTTC.

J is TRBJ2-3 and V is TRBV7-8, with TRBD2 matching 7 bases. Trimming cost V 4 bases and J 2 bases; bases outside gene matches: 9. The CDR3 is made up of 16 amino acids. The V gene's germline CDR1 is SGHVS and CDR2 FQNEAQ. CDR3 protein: CASSSSAGAVTDTQYF. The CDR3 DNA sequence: TGTGCCAGCAGCTCGAGCGCGGGAGCTGTCACAGATACGCAGTATTTT.

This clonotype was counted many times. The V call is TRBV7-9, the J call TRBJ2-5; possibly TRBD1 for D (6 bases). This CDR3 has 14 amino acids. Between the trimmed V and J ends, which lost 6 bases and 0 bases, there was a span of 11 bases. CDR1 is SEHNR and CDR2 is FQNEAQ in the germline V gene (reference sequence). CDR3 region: CASRHTGYQETQYF. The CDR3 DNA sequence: TGTGCCAGCAGGCATACAGGGTACCAAGAGACCCAGTACTTC.

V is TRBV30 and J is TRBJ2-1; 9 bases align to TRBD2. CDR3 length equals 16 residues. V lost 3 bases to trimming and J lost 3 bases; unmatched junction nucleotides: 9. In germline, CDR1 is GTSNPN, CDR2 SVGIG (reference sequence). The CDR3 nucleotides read TGTGCCTGGAGAATAAATAGCGGGAGATTCTACAATGAGCAGTTCTTC. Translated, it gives CAWRINSGRFYNEQFF.

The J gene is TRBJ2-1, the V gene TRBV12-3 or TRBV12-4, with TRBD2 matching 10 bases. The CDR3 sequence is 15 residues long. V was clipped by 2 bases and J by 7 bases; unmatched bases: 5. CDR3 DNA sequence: TGTGCCAGCAGTTTAACTAGCGGGGTTGCTAATGAGCAGTTCTTC. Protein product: CASSLTSGVANEQFF.

The CDR3 here is CASSVALGASYNEQFF. The CDR3 region has the DNA TGTGCCAGCAGCGTAGCTCTGGGGGCGTCCTACAATGAGCAGTTCTTC. This chain connects TRBV9 to TRBJ2-1, with D possibly TRBD1 on 6 matching bases. The CDR3 is 16 amino acids. Trimming took off 0 bases at V and 1 base at J, with 11 bases between the two ends. CDR1 is SGDLS, CDR2 YYNGEE, per germline.

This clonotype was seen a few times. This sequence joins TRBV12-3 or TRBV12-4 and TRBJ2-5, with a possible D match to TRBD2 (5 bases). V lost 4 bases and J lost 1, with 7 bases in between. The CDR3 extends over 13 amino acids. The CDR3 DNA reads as TGTGCCAGCAGTTCAGCGGTCCAAGAGACCCAGTACTTC. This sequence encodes CASSSAVQETQYF.

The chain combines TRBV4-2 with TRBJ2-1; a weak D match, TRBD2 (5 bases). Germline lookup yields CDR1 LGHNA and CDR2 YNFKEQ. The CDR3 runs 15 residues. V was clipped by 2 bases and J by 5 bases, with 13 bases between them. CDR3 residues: CASSQLTGLNNEQFF. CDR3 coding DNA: TGTGCCAGCAGCCAATTGACCGGACTTAACAATGAGCAGTTCTTC.

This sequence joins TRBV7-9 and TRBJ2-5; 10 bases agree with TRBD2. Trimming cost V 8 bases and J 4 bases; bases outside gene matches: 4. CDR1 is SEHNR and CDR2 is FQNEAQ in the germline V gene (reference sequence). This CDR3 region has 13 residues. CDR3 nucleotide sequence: TGTGCCAGCGAGTTAGCGGGAGGAGAGACCCAGTACTTC. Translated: CASELAGGETQYF.

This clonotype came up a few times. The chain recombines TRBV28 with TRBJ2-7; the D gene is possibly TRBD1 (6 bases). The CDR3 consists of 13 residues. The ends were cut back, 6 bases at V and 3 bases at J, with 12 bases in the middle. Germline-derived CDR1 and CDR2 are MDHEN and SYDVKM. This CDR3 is CASRGGPRYEQYF. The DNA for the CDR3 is TGTGCCAGCAGAGGGGGTCCCCGCTACGAGCAGTACTTC. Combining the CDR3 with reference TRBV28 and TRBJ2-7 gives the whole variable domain DVKVTQSSRYLVKRTGEKVFLECVQDMDHENMFWYRQDPGLGLRLIYFSYDVKMKEKGDIPEGYSVSREKKERFSLILESASTNQTSMYLCASRGGPRYEQYFGPGTRLTVT.

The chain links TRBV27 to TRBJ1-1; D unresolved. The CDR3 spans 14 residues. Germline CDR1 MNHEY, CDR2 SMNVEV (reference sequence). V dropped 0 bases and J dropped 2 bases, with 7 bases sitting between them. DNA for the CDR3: TGTGCCAGCAGTTTATCGCAAGCAAACACTGAAGCTTTCTTT. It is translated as CASSLSQANTEAFF.

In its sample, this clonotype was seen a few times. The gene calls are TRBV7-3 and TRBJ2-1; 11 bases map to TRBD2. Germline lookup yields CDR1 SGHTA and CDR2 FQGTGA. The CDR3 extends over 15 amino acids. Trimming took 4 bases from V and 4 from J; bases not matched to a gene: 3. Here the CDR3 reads CASSYTSGGYNEQFF. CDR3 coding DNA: TGTGCCAGCAGCTATACTAGCGGGGGTTACAATGAGCAGTTCTTC.

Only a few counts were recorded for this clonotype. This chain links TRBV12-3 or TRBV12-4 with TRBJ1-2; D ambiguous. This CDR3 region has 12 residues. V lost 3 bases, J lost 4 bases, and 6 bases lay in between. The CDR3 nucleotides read TGTGCCAGCAGTTTGGGGTTCTATGGCTACACCTTC. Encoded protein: CASSLGFYGYTF.

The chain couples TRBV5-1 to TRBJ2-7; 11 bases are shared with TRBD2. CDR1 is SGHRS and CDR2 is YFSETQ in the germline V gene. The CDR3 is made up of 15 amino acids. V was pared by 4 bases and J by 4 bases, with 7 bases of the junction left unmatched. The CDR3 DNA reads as TGCGCCAGCAGCACAACTAGCGGGAGAAGGTACGAGCAGTACTTC. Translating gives CASSTTSGRRYEQYF. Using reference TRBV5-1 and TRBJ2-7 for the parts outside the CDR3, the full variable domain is KAGVTQTPRYLIKTRGQQVTLSCSPISGHRSVSWYQQTPGQGLQFLFEYFSETQRNKGNFPGRFSGRQFSNSRSEMNVSTLELGDSALYLCASSTTSGRRYEQYFGPGTRLTVT.

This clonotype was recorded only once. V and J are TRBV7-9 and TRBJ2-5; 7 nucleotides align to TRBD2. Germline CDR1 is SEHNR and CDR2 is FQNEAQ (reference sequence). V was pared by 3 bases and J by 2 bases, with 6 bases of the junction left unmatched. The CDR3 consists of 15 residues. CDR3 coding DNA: TGTGCCAGCAGCTTGAGAGGGACTAAACAAGAGACCCAGTACTTC. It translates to CASSLRGTKQETQYF.